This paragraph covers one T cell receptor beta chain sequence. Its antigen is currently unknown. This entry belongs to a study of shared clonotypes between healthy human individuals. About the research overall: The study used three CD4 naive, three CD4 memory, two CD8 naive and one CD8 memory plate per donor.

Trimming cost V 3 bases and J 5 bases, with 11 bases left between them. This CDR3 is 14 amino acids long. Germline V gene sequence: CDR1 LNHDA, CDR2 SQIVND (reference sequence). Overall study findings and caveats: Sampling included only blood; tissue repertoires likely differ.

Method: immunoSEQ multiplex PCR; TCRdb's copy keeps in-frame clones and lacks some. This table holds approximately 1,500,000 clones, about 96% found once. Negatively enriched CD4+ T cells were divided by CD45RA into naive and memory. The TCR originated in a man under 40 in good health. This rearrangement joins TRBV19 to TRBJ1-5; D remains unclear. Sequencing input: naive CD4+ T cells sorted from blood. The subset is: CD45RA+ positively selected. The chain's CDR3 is CASSIFRSDQPQHF. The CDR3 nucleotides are TGTGCCAGTAGTATTTTTCGATCGGATCAGCCCCAGCATTTT.